This TCR beta chain was identified in a study of blood T cell repertoires in COVID-19. The overall study: PBMCs, B-cell-depleted T cells, or T cells provided the cDNA or gDNA that made up the material.

This CDR3 has 13 residues. V was pared by 2 bases and J by 3 bases, with 1 base of the junction left unmatched. Under the authors' procedure: Using reference gene primer amplification, nucleated cell counts were estimated. TCRdb's table, derived via immunoSEQ multiplex PCR, lists solely in-frame clones and lacks some. Clonal size and the V and J genes are those of that table, whereas D and trimming came from the DNA. The sample lists 350,000 to 450,000 clones; 80% to 95% were seen once. Sequences were obtained from PBMCs or T cells enriched from blood (not recorded which). The receptor was derived from a woman between 40 and 55 years old who had been exposed to COVID-19. V usage is TRBV23-1 and J usage is TRBJ2-7; 7 bases are a match to TRBD1. TRBV23-1 belongs to the ORF category, with a function that is uncertain. CDR3 coding DNA: TGCGCCAGCAGTCAACGGGACAGCTACGAGCAGTACTTC. This translates into CASSQRDSYEQYF.